The T cell receptor beta chain under discussion was sequenced for a study of control samples from healthy donors and cancer patients. The table came from immunoSEQ multiplex PCR; TCRdb's copy has only in-frame clones and leaves some out. The sample shows tens of thousands of clones, about 93% of them seen only once. Germline CDR1 reads DFQATT; CDR2 reads SNEGSKA (reference sequence). Unmatched junction bases numbered 7, after V lost 3 bases and J lost 6 bases. The CDR3 extends over 13 amino acids. This chain connects TRBV20-1 to TRBJ2-7, with 8 bases that match TRBD2. The sample taken for sequencing was blood. The sequence derives from a woman aged 45-65 years in good health. The CDR3 DNA is TGCAGTGCTAGTTCGGGGGGGGCCTCCGAGCAGTACTTC. Translation gives CSASSGGASEQYF.